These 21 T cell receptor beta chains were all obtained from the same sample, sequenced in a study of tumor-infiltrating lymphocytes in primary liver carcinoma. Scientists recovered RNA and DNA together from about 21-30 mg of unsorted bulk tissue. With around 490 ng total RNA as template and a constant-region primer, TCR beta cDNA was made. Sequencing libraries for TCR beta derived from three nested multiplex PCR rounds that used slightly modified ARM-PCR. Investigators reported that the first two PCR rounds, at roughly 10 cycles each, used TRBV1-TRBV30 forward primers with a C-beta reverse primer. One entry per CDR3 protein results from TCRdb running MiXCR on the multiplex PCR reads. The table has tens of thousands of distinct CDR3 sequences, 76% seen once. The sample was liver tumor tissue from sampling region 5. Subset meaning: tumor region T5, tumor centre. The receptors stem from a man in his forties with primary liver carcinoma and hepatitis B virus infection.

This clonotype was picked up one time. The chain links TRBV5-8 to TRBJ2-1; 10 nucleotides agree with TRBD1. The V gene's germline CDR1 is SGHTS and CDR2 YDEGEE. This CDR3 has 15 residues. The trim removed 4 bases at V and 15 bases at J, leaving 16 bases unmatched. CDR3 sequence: CASSLGGQGTNKLFF. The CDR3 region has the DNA TGTGCCAGCAGCCTGGGGGGACAGGGGACAAATAAGCTGTTCTTC.

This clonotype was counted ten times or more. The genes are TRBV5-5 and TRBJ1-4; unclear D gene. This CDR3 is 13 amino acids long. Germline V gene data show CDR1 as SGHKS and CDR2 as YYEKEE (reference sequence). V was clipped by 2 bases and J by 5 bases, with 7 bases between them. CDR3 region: CASSFVGNEKLFF. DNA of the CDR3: TGTGCCAGCAGCTTTGTGGGGAATGAAAAACTGTTTTTT.

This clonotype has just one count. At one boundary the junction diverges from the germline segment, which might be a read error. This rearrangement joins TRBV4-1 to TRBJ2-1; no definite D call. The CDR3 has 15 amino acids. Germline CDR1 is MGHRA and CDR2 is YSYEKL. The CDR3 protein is CASSPLGCNNNEQFF. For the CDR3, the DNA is TGCGCTAGCAGCCCGCTCGGTTGCAACAACAATGAGCAGTTCTTC.

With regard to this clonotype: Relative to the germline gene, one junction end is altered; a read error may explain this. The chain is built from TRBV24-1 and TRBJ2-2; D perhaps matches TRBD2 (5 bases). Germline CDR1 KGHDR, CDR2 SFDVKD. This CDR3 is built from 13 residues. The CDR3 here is CVTSVLASGELFF. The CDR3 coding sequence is TGTGTCACCAGTGTTTTAGCGTCTGGGGAGCTGTTTTTT.

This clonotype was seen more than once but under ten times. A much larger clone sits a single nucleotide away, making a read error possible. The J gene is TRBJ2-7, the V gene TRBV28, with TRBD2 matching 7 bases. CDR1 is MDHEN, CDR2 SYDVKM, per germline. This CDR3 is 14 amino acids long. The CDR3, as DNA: TGTGCCAGCAGTTTATTGGCGGGAGACTACGGGCAGTACTTC. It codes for CASSLLAGDYGQYF.

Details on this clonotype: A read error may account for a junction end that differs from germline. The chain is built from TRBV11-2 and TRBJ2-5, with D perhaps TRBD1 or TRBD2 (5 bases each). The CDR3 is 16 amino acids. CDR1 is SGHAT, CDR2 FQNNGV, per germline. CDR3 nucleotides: TGTGCCGGCAGCTTAACAGCGAGGGGCTCGGGGGAGACCCAGTACTTC. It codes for CAGSLTARGSGETQYF.

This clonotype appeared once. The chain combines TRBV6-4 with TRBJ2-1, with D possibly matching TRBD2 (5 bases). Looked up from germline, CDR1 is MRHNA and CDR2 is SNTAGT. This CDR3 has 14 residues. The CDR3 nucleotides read TGTGGCTGCAGTGAACGTGGGAGTGAAAATGAGCAGTTCTTC. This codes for CGCSERGSENEQFF.

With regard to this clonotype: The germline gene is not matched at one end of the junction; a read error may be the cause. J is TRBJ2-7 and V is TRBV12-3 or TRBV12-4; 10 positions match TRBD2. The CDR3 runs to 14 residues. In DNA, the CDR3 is TGTGCCAGCAGTCTAGCGGGAGAGAGCTATGAGCAGTACTTC. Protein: CASSLAGESYEQYF.

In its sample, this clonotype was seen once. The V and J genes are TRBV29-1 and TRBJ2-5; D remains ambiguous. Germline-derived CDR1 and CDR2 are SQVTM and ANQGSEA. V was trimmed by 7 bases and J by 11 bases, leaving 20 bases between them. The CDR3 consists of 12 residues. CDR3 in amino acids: CSADDNQDTQYF. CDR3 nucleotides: TGCAGCGCTGACGACAACCAAGATACTCAGTACTTC.

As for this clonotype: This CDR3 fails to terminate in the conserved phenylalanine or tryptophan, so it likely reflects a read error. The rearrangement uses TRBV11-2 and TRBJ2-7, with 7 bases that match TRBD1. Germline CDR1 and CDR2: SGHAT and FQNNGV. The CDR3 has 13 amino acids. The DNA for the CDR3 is TGTGACAGCGGCTTAGATTCAGGGGGCGAGCAGTACTCC. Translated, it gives CDSGLDSGGEQYS.

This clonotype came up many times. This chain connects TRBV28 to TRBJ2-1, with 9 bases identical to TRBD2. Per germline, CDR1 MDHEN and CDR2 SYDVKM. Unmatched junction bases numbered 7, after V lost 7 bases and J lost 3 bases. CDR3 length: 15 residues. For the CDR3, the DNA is TGTGCCAGCACCCCTGCTAGCGGGATCTACAATGAGCAGTTCTTC. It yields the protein CASTPASGIYNEQFF.

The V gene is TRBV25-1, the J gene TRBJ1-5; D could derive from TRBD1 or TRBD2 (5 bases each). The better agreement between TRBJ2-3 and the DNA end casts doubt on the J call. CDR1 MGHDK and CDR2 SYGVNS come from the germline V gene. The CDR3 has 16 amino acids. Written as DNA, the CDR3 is TGTGCCAGCAGTGAGGCTACCGGGACCCTAAATCAGCCCCAGTATTTT. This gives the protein CASSEATGTLNQPQYF.

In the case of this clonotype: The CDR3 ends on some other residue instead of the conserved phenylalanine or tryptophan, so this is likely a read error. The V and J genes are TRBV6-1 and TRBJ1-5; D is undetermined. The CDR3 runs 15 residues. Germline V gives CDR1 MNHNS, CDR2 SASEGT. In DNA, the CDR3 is TGTACCAGCAGTGAAATCTCCTATAGCAATGAGCCCCAGCATTCT. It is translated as CTSSEISYSNEPQHS.

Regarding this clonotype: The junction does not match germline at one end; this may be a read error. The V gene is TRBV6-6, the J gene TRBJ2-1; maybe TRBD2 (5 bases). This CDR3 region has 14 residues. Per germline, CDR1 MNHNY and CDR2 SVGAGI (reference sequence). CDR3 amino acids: CASSYSALAPVQFF. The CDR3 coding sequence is TGTGCCAGCAGCTACTCGGCCCTAGCCCCTGTGCAGTTCTTC.

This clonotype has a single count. DNA for the CDR3: TGTGCCAGCAGTTTACAGGTGACAATGGACACTGAAGCTTTCTTT. Translated: CASSLQVTMDTEAFF. The chain joins TRBV7-9 to TRBJ1-1; possibly TRBD1 for D (5 bases). V was clipped by 6 bases and J by 3 bases, with 17 bases between them. The CDR3 length is 15 residues. CDR1 and CDR2 (germline): SEHNR, FQNEAQ (reference sequence).

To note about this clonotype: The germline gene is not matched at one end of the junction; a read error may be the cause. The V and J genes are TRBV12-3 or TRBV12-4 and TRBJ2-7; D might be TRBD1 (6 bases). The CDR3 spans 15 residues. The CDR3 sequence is CASSWEQGLTYERYF. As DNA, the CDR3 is TGTGCCAGCAGTTGGGAACAGGGCCTTACCTACGAGCGGTACTTC.

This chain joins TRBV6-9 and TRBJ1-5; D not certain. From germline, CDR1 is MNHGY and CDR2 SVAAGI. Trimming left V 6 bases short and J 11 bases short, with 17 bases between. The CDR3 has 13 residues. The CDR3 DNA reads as TGTGCCAGCAGCGAAAAGGAGCCCACTTCCCAGCATTTT. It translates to CASSEKEPTSQHF.

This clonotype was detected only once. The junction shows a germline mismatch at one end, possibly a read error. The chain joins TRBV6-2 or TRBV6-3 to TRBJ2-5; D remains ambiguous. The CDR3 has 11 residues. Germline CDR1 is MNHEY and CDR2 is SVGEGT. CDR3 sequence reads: CVSNLQETQYF. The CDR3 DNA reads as TGTGTCAGCAATCTACAAGAGACCCAGTACTTC.

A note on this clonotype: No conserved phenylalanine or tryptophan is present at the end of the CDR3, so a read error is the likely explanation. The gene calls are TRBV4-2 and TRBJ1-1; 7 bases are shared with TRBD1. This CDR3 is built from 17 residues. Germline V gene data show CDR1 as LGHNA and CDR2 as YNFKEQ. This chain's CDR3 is CAGSQEYGQDFWSEAFL. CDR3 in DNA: TGTGCCGGCAGCCAAGAGTACGGACAGGATTTTTGGTCTGAAGCTTTCTTA.

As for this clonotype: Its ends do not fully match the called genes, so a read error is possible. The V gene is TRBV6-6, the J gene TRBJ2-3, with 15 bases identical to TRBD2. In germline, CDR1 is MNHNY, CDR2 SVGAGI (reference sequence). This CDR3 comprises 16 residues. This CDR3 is CVSRKGTSGRTDTQHF. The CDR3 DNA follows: TGTGTCAGCAGGAAAGGGACTAGCGGGAGGACGGATACGCAGCACTTT.

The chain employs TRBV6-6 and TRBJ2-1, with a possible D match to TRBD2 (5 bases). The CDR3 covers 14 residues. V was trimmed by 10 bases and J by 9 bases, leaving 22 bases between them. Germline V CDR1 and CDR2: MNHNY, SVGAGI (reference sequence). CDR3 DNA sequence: TGTGCCACCAGCTACTCGGCCCTAGCCCCTGAGCAGTTCTTC. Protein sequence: CATSYSALAPEQFF.